These T cell receptor beta chains were read from a single sample in a study of blood T cell repertoires in COVID-19. Method: immunoSEQ multiplex PCR; TCRdb's copy keeps in-frame clones and lacks some. The sample consists of hundreds of thousands of clones, roughly four fifths of them appearing once. The sample was PBMCs or T cells enriched from blood (not recorded which). Source of these receptors: a woman aged 50 to 60 who had been exposed to COVID-19. Each CDR3 is given with its conserved first and last residue. Each record gives: V gene, J gene, clone size, D gene, CDR3 protein, CDR3 DNA. A D gene is named only where the DNA matches it firmly. The listing skips clone size in some rows; elsewhere it reads once, few, many or a size class.

TRBV27	TRBJ1-2	.	TRBD1	CAARDSEGYGYTF	TGTGCCGCCCGGGACAGTGAGGGCTATGGCTACACCTTC
TRBV5-1	TRBJ2-7	.	.	CASSLWGVTPYEQYF	TGCGCCAGCAGCTTGTGGGGGGTCACCCCCTACGAGCAGTACTTC
TRBV19	TRBJ1-1	.	.	CASSIDTGLSNTEAFF	TGTGCCAGTAGTATAGACACCGGACTTTCGAACACTGAAGCTTTCTTT
TRBV7-8	TRBJ1-3	.	.	CASSRSPRLDSGNTIYF	TGTGCCAGCAGCCGATCCCCTCGACTTGACTCTGGAAACACCATATATTTT
TRBV21-1	TRBJ2-7	.	.	CAQRSREQYF	TGTGCCCAGAGGAGTAGGGAGCAGTACTTC
TRBV5-1	TRBJ1-1	.	TRBD1	CASSTHRGTEAFF	TGCGCCAGCAGCACCCACAGGGGGACCGAAGCTTTCTTT
TRBV12-3/TRBV12-4	TRBJ1-1	.	.	CASSKGDGTEAFF	TGTGCCAGCAGCAAGGGGGACGGCACTGAAGCTTTCTTT
TRBV7-2	TRBJ1-3	.	.	CASSFGAGNTIYF	TGTGCCAGCAGCTTCGGAGCTGGAAACACCATATATTTT
TRBV19	TRBJ2-5	few	.	CASSIPGQETQYF	TGTGCCAGTAGTATCCCAGGACAAGAGACCCAGTACTTC
TRBV3-1/TRBV3-2	TRBJ1-5	.	.	CASSQGQQGAQPQHF	TGTGCCAGCAGCCAAGGCCAACAGGGAGCACAGCCCCAGCATTTT
TRBV2	TRBJ1-6	.	TRBD1	CASSEGTGFAPLHF	TGTGCCAGCAGTGAAGGGACAGGGTTTGCACCCCTCCACTTT
TRBV7-8	TRBJ1-1	.	.	CASSFDSFTEAFF	TGTGCCAGCAGTTTTGACAGTTTCACTGAAGCTTTCTTT
TRBV6-2/TRBV6-3	TRBJ2-5	.	.	CASSLDIEETQYF	TGTGCCAGCAGTTTGGACATCGAGGAGACCCAGTACTTC
TRBV11-2	TRBJ1-1	.	TRBD1	CASSPAGGTGTEAFF	TGTGCCAGCAGCCCCGCGGGGGGGACAGGAACTGAAGCTTTCTTT
TRBV3-1/TRBV3-2	TRBJ1-1	.	.	CASSQDLVTEAFF	TGTGCCAGCAGCCAAGATCTTGTCACTGAAGCTTTCTTT
TRBV9	TRBJ1-6	.	TRBD1	CASSPRQGKGPLHF	TGTGCCAGCAGCCCCCGACAGGGCAAGGGACCCCTCCACTTT
TRBV5-6	TRBJ1-1	.	.	CASSRGGFGHTEAFF	TGTGCCAGCAGCCGAGGTGGCTTCGGCCACACTGAAGCTTTCTTT
TRBV10-3	TRBJ1-2	once	.	CAIREVVESGYTF	TGTGCCATCAGGGAGGTCGTCGAGTCTGGCTACACCTTC
TRBV7-9	TRBJ2-3	few	.	CASSLEGVVTDTQYF	TGTGCCAGCAGCTTAGAGGGGGTTGTCACAGATACGCAGTATTTT
TRBV27	TRBJ1-6	.	.	CASSQLQFYNSPLHF	TGTGCCAGCAGCCAATTACAGTTCTATAATTCACCCCTCCACTTT
TRBV25-1	TRBJ1-1	.	.	CASSDSDRMNTEAFF	TGTGCCAGCAGTGACTCCGACAGAATGAACACTGAAGCTTTCTTT
TRBV11-3	TRBJ2-3	.	.	CASSSSTDTQYF	TGTGCCAGCAGCTCTAGCACAGATACGCAGTATTTT
TRBV7-8	TRBJ2-3	.	TRBD2	CASSLVGLAPDTQYF	TGTGCCAGCAGCTTAGTCGGACTAGCGCCAGATACGCAGTATTTT
TRBV7-2	TRBJ2-3	.	.	CASSFVSNTQYF	TGTGCCAGCAGCTTTGTATCTAATACGCAGTATTTT
TRBV5-1	TRBJ2-7	few	TRBD1	CASSWGQYFPQQYF	TGCGCCAGCAGCTGGGGACAGTACTTCCCTCAGCAGTACTTC
TRBV6-5	TRBJ2-5	.	TRBD2	CASSRWGGSEETQYF	TGTGCCAGCAGTCGGTGGGGGGGGTCTGAAGAGACCCAGTACTTC
TRBV6-1	TRBJ1-5	.	.	CASSEGMGEGQPQHF	TGTGCCAGCAGTGAGGGAATGGGGGAGGGCCAGCCCCAGCATTTT
TRBV2	TRBJ1-2	.	TRBD1	CASSRQGNYGYTF	TGTGCCAGCAGTCGACAGGGGAACTATGGCTACACCTTC
TRBV12-5	TRBJ1-6	.	.	CASGLNVRSSYNSPLHF	TGTGCTAGTGGTTTGAACGTACGGAGCTCCTATAATTCACCCCTCCACTTT
TRBV6-6	TRBJ1-5	.	TRBD1	CASGTGNQPQHF	TGTGCCAGCGGGACAGGGAATCAGCCCCAGCATTTT